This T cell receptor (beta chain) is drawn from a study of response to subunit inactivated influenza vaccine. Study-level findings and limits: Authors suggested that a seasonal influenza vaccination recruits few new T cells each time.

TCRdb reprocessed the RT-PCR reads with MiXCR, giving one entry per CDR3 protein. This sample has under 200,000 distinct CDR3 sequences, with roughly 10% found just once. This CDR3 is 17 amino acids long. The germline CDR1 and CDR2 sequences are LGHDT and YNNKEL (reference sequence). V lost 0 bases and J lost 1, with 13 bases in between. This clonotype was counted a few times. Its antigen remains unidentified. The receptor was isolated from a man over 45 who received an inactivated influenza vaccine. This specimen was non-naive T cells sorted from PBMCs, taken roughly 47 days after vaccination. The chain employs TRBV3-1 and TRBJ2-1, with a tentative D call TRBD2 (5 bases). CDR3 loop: CASSQDGLSLSYNEQFF. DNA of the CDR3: TGTGCCAGCAGCCAAGATGGACTCTCCCTGTCCTACAATGAGCAGTTCTTC.